The T cell receptor beta chain under discussion was sequenced for a study of vaccination and CD4 T cells after COVID-19. As concerns this clonotype: Its antigen remains unidentified.

This sample's treatment: approximately 9-day PBMC culture with coronavirus spike peptide pools or control peptides (ViraFEST assay). Ahead of the COVID-19 pandemic (2011-2018), the CD4+ T cells of the unexposed donor were collected. Trimming shortened V by 10 bases and J by 2 bases, and 14 bases separated the two germline ends. This CDR3 is built from 13 residues. The Oncomine TCR Beta short-read assay was applied to DNA of cultured CD4+ T cells. TCRdb independently ran MiXCR on the PCR reads; one entry per CDR3 protein. The sample records about 6,600 distinct CDR3 sequences, roughly 29% being singletons.

Sequenced input: CD4+ T cells from blood, cultured in vitro. This sequence originates from a human donor in good health. The genes are TRBV12-3 or TRBV12-4 and TRBJ1-1; D unclear. CDR3 sequence reads: CATNNPINTEAFF. The CDR3 DNA reads as TGTGCCACCAACAACCCGATTAACACTGAAGCTTTCTTT.